The TCR beta chain under discussion was sequenced for a study of control samples from healthy donors and cancer patients. Germline CDR1 and CDR2: MNHEY and SVGEGT. The trim removed 4 bases at V and 4 bases at J, leaving 6 bases unmatched. The CDR3 totals 14 residues. The method was immunoSEQ multiplex PCR; TCRdb's version includes in-frame clones alone and lacks a portion of them. The sample includes more than 100,000 clones, roughly nine tenths seen only once; the top ten take approximately 7.8%. The TCR comes from a woman under 30 in good health. The J gene is TRBJ1-2, the V gene TRBV6-2 or TRBV6-3, with 7 bases identical to TRBD1. Sequences were obtained from blood. The CDR3 here is CASSWPTGSYGYTF. In DNA, the CDR3 is TGTGCCAGCAGTTGGCCGACAGGGAGCTATGGCTACACCTTC.